The 26 T cell receptor beta chains listed next were all sequenced from one sample in a study of blood T cell repertoires in COVID-19. Assay: immunoSEQ multiplex PCR; the TCRdb copy retains only in-frame clones and omits some. Seen here are some 260,000 clones, around 80% observed once, and the top ten hold roughly 4%. The specimen was peripheral blood. The receptors here all came from a middle-aged woman with active or convalescent COVID-19.

This clone was observed a handful of times. Other DNA variants within this sample encode the same CDR3. This chain links TRBV6-5 with TRBJ2-7; perhaps TRBD2 as D (6 bases). This CDR3 contains 15 residues. Germline-derived CDR1 and CDR2 are MNHEY and SVGAGI. V was pared by 6 bases and J by 0 bases, with 15 bases between. The CDR3 sequence is CASRAGTGSSYEQYF. Here the CDR3 DNA reads TGTGCCAGCAGGGCGGGGACGGGGAGCTCCTACGAGCAGTACTTC.

This clone was seen once. This sequence joins TRBV28 and TRBJ2-1, with D uncertain. The CDR3 extends over 11 amino acids. CDR1 and CDR2 (germline): MDHEN, SYDVKM. Trimming removed 1 base at V and 8 bases at J, with 3 bases between. This CDR3 reads CASSLYYEQFF. CDR3 DNA: TGTGCCAGCAGTTTATACTATGAGCAGTTCTTC.

V is TRBV28 and J is TRBJ2-7; 8 nucleotides agree with TRBD1. Germline assignment: CDR1 MDHEN and CDR2 SYDVKM. The length of the CDR3 is 15 residues. V lost 5 bases and J lost 1; bases outside the gene matches: 7. The DNA for the CDR3 is TGTGCCAGCAGTCCTCCCAGGGGGCGATCCTACGAGCAGTACTTC. Its protein product is CASSPPRGRSYEQYF.

This clone was found once. For the CDR3, the DNA is TGTGCCAGCAGTTACTCCCGACAGGGGGGTCCAGATACGCAGTATTTT. It specifies CASSYSRQGGPDTQYF. The chain carries TRBV6-5 and TRBJ2-3; 9 bases line up with TRBD1. CDR3 length equals 16 residues. The V gene's germline CDR1 is MNHEY and CDR2 SVGAGI. J lost 4 bases, V lost 0 bases, and 5 bases had no gene match.

V is TRBV2 and J is TRBJ2-2; D might be TRBD1 (5 bases). The CDR3 covers 15 residues. Germline CDR1 and CDR2: SNHLY and FYNNEI. Between the trimmed V and J ends, which lost 6 bases and 2 bases, there was a span of 13 bases. The CDR3 nucleotides read TGTGCCAGCAGGGCAGGGAATAGTAACACCGGGGAGCTGTTTTTT. This translates into CASRAGNSNTGELFF.

The rearrangement uses TRBV18 and TRBJ2-4, with D unresolved. The V end was cut by 3 bases, the J end by 0 bases, with 9 bases between. This CDR3 is built from 15 residues. Germline V gene data show CDR1 as KGHSH and CDR2 as LQKENI. The CDR3 DNA sequence: TGTGCCAGCTCACCTCTTAACTCAGCCAAAAACATTCAGTACTTC. Translated, it gives CASSPLNSAKNIQYF.

This sequence joins TRBV15 and TRBJ2-1, with 12 bases fitting TRBD2. This CDR3 region has 16 residues. Germline V gene data show CDR1 as LNHNV and CDR2 as YYDKDF (reference sequence). The V and J ends lost 1 base and 5 bases, in that order; junction bases with no gene match: 3. The CDR3 DNA is TGTGCCACCAGCAGAGCACTAGCGGGGGGCGACAATGAGCAGTTCTTC. Amino acid sequence: CATSRALAGGDNEQFF.

For the CDR3, the DNA is TGCAGCGTGGGGGCAGGGAGTAATGAAAAACTGTTTTTT. It yields the protein CSVGAGSNEKLFF. This sequence joins TRBV29-1 and TRBJ1-4; D is possibly TRBD1 (6 bases). CDR3 size: 13 residues. The V gene lost 6 bases and the J gene lost 4 bases, with 12 bases spanning the gap. Germline V gene data show CDR1 as SQVTM and CDR2 as ANQGSEA. The full variable domain, with the rest looked up from reference TRBV29-1 and TRBJ1-4, is SAVISQKPSRDICQRGTSLTIQCQVDSQVTMMFWYRQQPGQSLTLIATANQGSEATYESGFVIDKFPISRPNLTFSTLTVSNMSPEDSSIYLCSVGAGSNEKLFFGSGTQLSVL.

With respect to this clone: At the DNA level, this CDR3 is encoded by other sequences in the same sample as well. The chain uses TRBV2 and TRBJ1-3; the D is unclear. V was cut by 4 bases and J by 3 bases, with 13 bases left in between. This CDR3 is built from 15 residues. Germline V gives CDR1 SNHLY, CDR2 FYNNEI. The CDR3 region has the DNA TGTGCCAGCAGTGCTCTTGGAGGGAGTGGAAACACCATATATTTT. It yields the protein CASSALGGSGNTIYF.

V is TRBV30 and J is TRBJ1-2, with D hard to call. The CDR3 loop spans 11 amino acids. V was clipped by 2 bases and J by 8 bases, with 9 bases between them. Germline V CDR1 and CDR2: GTSNPN, SVGIG (reference sequence). The DNA for the CDR3 is TGTGCCTGGAGTCCCTCGGAGGGCTACACCTTC. Amino acid sequence: CAWSPSEGYTF.

This chain joins TRBV6-2 or TRBV6-3 and TRBJ2-1; a weak D match, TRBD2 (6 bases). V was pared by 6 bases and J by 2 bases, with 14 bases between. From germline, CDR1 is MNHEY and CDR2 SVGEGT. This CDR3 has 15 residues. The CDR3 loop reads CASSPGTPAYNEQFF. The CDR3 region has the DNA TGTGCCAGCAGCCCCGGGACTCCCGCCTACAATGAGCAGTTCTTC.

The sample holds a few counts of this clone. The J gene is TRBJ2-1, the V gene TRBV7-3; 7 bases agree with TRBD2. The CDR3 loop spans 15 amino acids. V shed 1 base and J 6 bases; nucleotides not matched to a gene: 6. From germline, CDR1 is SGHTA and CDR2 FQGTGA. CDR3 DNA: TGTGCCAGCAGCTTAATGGGAGGGGCGGGCAATGAGCAGTTCTTC. It codes for CASSLMGGAGNEQFF. Full variable domain (missing parts from reference TRBV7-3 and TRBJ2-1): GAGVSQTPSNKVTEKGKYVELRCDPISGHTALYWYRQSLGQGPEFLIYFQGTGAADDSGLPNDRFFAVRPEGSVSTLKIQRTERGDSAVYLCASSLMGGAGNEQFFGPGTRLTVL.

The chain has TRBV19 and TRBJ1-6; maybe TRBD1 (5 bases). The CDR3 is 14 amino acids. The germline gives CDR1 LNHDA, CDR2 SQIVND (reference sequence). V gave up 11 bases and J gave up 6 bases, with 17 bases separating them. CDR3 sequence (DNA): TGTGCCTGCGACGGGGGTTCTGGTAATTCACCCCTCCACTTT. This sequence encodes CACDGGSGNSPLHF. The entire variable domain, with the rest obtained from reference TRBV19 and TRBJ1-6, is as follows: DGGITQSPKYLFRKEGQNVTLSCEQNLNHDAMYWYRQDPGQGLRLIYYSQIVNDFQKGDIAEGYSVSREKKESFPLTVTSAQKNPTAFYLCACDGGSGNSPLHFGNGTRLTVT.

The chain is built from TRBV6-4 and TRBJ1-2, with D unresolved. V was trimmed by 2 bases and J by 2 bases, leaving 12 bases between them. Germline V gene data show CDR1 as MRHNA and CDR2 as SNTAGT. The CDR3 length is 15 residues. Here the CDR3 reads CASSDPRVGNYGYTF. The CDR3 bases are TGTGCCAGCAGTGACCCCCGGGTAGGAAACTATGGCTACACCTTC.

The gene calls are TRBV5-1 and TRBJ1-6; TRBD1 matches at 8 bases. The CDR3 runs to 13 residues. V lost 3 bases to trimming and J lost 8 bases; unmatched junction nucleotides: 1. The germline V gene encodes CDR1 SGHRS and CDR2 YFSETQ. The CDR3 loop is CASSSDRDSPLHF. The CDR3 nucleotides are TGCGCCAGCAGCTCGGACAGGGATTCACCCCTCCACTTT.

V gene TRBV2 combines with J gene TRBJ1-5; the D gene is possibly TRBD1 (6 bases). The V gene's germline CDR1 is SNHLY and CDR2 FYNNEI. The CDR3 length is 16 residues. V lost 7 bases, J lost 0 bases, and 16 bases lay in between. The CDR3 here is CASTYEGGGSNQPQHF. The CDR3 region has the DNA TGTGCCAGCACCTACGAGGGAGGGGGTAGCAATCAGCCCCAGCATTTT.

This chain connects TRBV27 to TRBJ2-2, with D unclear. Germline-derived CDR1 and CDR2 are MNHEY and SMNVEV (reference sequence). The CDR3 runs 15 residues. Trimming stripped 6 bases from V and 1 base from J, with 12 bases between. The CDR3 nucleotides are TGTGCCAGCAGACAATCTCTTGGGAACACCGGGGAGCTGTTTTTT. It codes for CASRQSLGNTGELFF.

J is TRBJ2-4 and V is TRBV7-2, with 7 positions matching TRBD2. Germline V CDR1 and CDR2: SGHTA, FQGNSA. V was pared by 1 base and J by 6 bases, with 0 bases of the junction left unmatched. The CDR3 sequence is 13 residues long. The CDR3 is CASSLGGGNIQYF. DNA for the CDR3: TGTGCCAGCAGCTTAGGCGGGGGAAACATTCAGTACTTC.

The chain is built from TRBV7-9 and TRBJ1-2; D unclear. The germline V gene encodes CDR1 SEHNR and CDR2 FQNEAQ (reference sequence). This CDR3 spans 12 amino acids. The V gene lost 1 base and the J gene lost 8 bases, with 8 bases spanning the gap. The CDR3 spells CASSLEPWGYTF. The CDR3 DNA reads TGTGCCAGCAGCTTAGAGCCCTGGGGCTACACCTTC. The full variable domain, rest sourced from reference TRBV7-9 and TRBJ1-2, is DTGVSQNPRHKITKRGQNVTFRCDPISEHNRLYWYRQTLGQGPEFLTYFQNEAQLEKSRLLSDRFSAERPKGSFSTLEIQRTEQGDSAMYLCASSLEPWGYTFGSGTRLTVV.

V usage is TRBV5-4 and J usage is TRBJ1-4, with 8 bases lining up with TRBD1. J was trimmed by 3 bases and V by 0 bases; bases with no gene match: 7. Per the germline V gene, CDR1 is SGHNT and CDR2 is YYREEE (reference sequence). The CDR3 has 17 amino acids. The CDR3 sequence is CASSLGPGGGSNEKLFF. CDR3 DNA sequence: TGTGCCAGCAGCTTGGGGCCAGGGGGCGGATCTAATGAAAAACTGTTTTTT. The whole variable domain, filled in from reference TRBV5-4 and TRBJ1-4, reads ETGVTQSPTHLIKTRGQQVTLRCSSQSGHNTVSWYQQALGQGPQFIFQYYREEENGRGNFPPRFSGLQFPNYSSELNVNALELDDSALYLCASSLGPGGGSNEKLFFGSGTQLSVL.

This chain joins TRBV5-1 and TRBJ1-6; possible D gene TRBD1, 5 bases. V was cut by 4 bases and J by 6 bases, with 14 bases left in between. In germline, CDR1 is SGHRS, CDR2 YFSETQ. This CDR3 is 15 amino acids long. CDR3 DNA sequence: TGCGCCAGCAGCCGAATCCTTGACAGTAATTCACCCCTCCACTTT. Its protein product is CASSRILDSNSPLHF.

The count of this clone is one. The chain carries TRBV7-3 and TRBJ2-1; 8 nucleotides match TRBD2. The CDR3 totals 16 residues. The J segment lost 1 base and the V segment lost 0 bases, leaving 2 bases of the junction unmatched. The germline CDR1 and CDR2 sequences are SGHTA and FQGTGA. In DNA form, the CDR3 reads TGTGCCAGCAGCTTAACTAGCGGGGATTCCTACAATGAGCAGTTCTTC. It yields the protein CASSLTSGDSYNEQFF.

The chain joins TRBV28 to TRBJ1-4, with 10 positions matching TRBD1. V was clipped by 6 bases and J by 8 bases; unmatched bases: 9. CDR3 size: 15 residues. CDR1 MDHEN and CDR2 SYDVKM come from the germline V gene. The CDR3 coding sequence is TGTGCCAGCAGGGGGCCGGGACAGGGGATGGAAAAACTGTTTTTT. Amino acids: CASRGPGQGMEKLFF.

The chain has TRBV6-5 and TRBJ1-1, with a weak D call TRBD1 (5 bases). Germline V lookup: CDR1 MNHEY, CDR2 SVGAGI. V lost 0 bases to trimming and J lost 2 bases, with 10 bases between them. The CDR3 is made up of 15 amino acids. The CDR3 DNA follows: TGTGCCAGCAGTTACTCGGCGCAGGGTAACACTGAAGCTTTCTTT. Translated: CASSYSAQGNTEAFF.

This clone was picked up a small number of times. The chain has TRBV6-6 and TRBJ1-5, with D possibly TRBD1 on 5 matching bases. Germline values: CDR1 MNHNY, CDR2 SVGAGI (reference sequence). There are 16 residues in the CDR3. The V and J ends lost 5 bases and 5 bases respectively, with 19 bases between them. CDR3 loop: CASSTRSVGGDQPQHF. As DNA, the CDR3 is TGTGCCAGCAGTACCCGGTCCGTGGGAGGGGATCAGCCCCAGCATTTT.

This chain links TRBV3-1 (or the pseudogene TRBV3-2) with TRBJ2-2, with 7 bases lining up with TRBD2. The CDR3 runs 15 residues. The germline V gene encodes CDR1 LGHDT and CDR2 YNNKEL (reference sequence). V dropped 5 bases and J dropped 5; count of bases not matched to a gene: 8. The CDR3 region is CASSLGGARTGELFF. CDR3 in DNA: TGTGCCAGCAGCTTGGGAGGGGCTAGAACCGGGGAGCTGTTTTTT.